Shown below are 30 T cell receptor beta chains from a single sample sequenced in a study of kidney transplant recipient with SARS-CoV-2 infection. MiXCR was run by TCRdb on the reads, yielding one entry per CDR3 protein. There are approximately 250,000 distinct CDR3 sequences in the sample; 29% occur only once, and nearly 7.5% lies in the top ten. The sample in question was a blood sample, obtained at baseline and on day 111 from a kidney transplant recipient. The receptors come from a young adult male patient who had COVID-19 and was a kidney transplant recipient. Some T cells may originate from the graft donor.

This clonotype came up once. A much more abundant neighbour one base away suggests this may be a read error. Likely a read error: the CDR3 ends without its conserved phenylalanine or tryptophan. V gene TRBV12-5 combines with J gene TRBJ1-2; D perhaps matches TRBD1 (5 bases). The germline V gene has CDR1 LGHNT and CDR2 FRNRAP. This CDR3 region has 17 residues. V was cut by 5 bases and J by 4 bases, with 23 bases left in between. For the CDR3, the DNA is TGTGCTAGTGGTATGTGGTGTTTGCAGGGAAAGACCTATGGCTACACCCTC. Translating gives CASGMWCLQGKTYGYTL.

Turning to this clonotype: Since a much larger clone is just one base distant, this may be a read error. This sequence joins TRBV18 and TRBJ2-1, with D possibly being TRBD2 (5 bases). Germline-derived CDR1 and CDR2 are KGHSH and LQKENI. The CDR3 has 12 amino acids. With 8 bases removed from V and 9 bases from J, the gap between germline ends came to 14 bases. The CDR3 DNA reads TGTGCCAGCCCATCCAGGAGCGGTGAGCAGTTCTTC. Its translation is CASPSRSGEQFF.

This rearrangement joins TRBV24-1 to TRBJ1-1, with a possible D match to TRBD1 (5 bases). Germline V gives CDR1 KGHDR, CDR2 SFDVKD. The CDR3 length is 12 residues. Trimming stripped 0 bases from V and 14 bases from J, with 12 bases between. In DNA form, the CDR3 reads TGTGCCACCAGTGATTTGCAAACAGGCTGGTTCTTT. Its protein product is CATSDLQTGWFF.

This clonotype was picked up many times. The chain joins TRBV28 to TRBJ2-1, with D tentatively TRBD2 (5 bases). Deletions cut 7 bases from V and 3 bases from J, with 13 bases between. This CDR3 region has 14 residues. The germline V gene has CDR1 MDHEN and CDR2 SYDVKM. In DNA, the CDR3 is TGTGCCAGCAAGGGAGATATACTCTACAATGAGCAGTTCTTC. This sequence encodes CASKGDILYNEQFF.

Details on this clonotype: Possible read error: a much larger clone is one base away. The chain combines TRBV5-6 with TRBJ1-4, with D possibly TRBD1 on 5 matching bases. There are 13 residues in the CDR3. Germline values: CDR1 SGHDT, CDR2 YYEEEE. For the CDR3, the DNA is TGTGCCAGCAGCGCCTGGGGCGTAGAAAAACCGTTTTTT. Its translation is CASSAWGVEKPFF. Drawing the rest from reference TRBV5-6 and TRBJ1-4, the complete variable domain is DAGVTQSPTHLIKTRGQQVTLRCSPKSGHDTVSWYQQALGQGPQFIFQYYEEEERQRGNFPDRFSGHQFPNYSSELNVNALLLGDSALYLCASSAWGVEKPFFGSGTQLSVL.

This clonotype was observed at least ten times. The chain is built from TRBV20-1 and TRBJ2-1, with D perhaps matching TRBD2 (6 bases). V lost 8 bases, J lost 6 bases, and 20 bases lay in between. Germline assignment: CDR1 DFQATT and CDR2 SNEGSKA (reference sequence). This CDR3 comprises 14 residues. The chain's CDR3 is CSPRGGMPGNEQFF. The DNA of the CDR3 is TGCAGTCCCCGTGGCGGGATGCCAGGCAATGAGCAGTTCTTC.

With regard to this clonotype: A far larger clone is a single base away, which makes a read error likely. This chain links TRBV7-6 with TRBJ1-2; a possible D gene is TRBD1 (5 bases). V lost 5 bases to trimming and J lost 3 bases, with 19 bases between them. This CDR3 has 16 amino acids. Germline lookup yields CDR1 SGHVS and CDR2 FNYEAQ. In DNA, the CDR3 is TGTGCCAGCAGCCCATCCCAGAGGGGAGCTGACTATGGCTACACCTTC. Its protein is CASSPSQRGADYGYTF.

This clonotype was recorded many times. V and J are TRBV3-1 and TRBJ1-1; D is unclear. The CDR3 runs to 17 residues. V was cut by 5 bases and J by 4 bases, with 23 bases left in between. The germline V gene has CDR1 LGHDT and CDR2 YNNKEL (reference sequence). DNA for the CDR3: TGTGCCAGCAGCACTCAGGTTCCCATTTCAATTCGCACTGAAGCTTTCTTT. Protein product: CASSTQVPISIRTEAFF. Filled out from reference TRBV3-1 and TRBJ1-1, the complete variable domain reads DTAVSQTPKYLVTQMGNDKSIKCEQNLGHDTMYWYKQDSKKFLKIMFSYNNKELIINETVPNRFSPKSPDKAHLNLHINSLELGDSAVYFCASSTQVPISIRTEAFFGQGTRLTVV.

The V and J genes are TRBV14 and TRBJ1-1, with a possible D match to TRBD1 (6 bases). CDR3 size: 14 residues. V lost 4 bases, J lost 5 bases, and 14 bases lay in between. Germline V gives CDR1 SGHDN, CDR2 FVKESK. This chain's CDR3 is CASSLWRGTTEAFF. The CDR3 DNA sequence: TGTGCCAGCAGCCTCTGGAGGGGGACTACTGAAGCTTTCTTT.

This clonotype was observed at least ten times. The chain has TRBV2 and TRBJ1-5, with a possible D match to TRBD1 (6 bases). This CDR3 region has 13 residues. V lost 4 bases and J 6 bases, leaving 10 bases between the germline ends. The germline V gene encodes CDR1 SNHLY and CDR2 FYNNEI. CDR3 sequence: CASSGTGLQPQHF. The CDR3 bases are TGTGCCAGCAGTGGTACAGGGCTTCAGCCCCAGCATTTT.

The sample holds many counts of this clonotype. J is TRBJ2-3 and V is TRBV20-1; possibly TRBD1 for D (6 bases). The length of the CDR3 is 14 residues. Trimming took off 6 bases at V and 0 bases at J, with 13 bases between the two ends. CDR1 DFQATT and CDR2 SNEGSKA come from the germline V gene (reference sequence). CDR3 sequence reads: CSAWDITSTDTQYF. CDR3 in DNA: TGCAGTGCCTGGGACATCACTAGCACAGATACGCAGTATTTT.

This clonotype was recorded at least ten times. The CDR3 spells CASSERSYHGKTYGYTF. The CDR3 nucleotides are TGTGCCAGCAGCGAAAGATCATACCATGGAAAGACCTATGGCTACACCTTC. The chain combines TRBV7-9 with TRBJ1-2; D is unclear. Trimming removed 5 bases at V and 4 bases at J, with 23 bases between. Germline values: CDR1 SEHNR, CDR2 FQNEAQ (reference sequence). CDR3 length equals 17 residues.

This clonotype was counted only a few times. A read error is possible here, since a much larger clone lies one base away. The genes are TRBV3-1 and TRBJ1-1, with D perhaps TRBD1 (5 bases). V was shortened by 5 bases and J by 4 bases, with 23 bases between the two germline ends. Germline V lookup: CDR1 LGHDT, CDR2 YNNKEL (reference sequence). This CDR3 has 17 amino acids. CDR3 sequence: CASSGGTPISIRTEAFF. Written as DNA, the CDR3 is TGTGCCAGCAGCGGGGGTACTCCCATTTCAATTCGCACTGAAGCTTTCTTT.

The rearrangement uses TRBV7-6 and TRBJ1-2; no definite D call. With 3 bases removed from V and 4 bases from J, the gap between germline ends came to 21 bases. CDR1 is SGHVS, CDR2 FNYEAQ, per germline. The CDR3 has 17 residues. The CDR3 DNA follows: TGTGCCAGCAGCTTGATAAGTGAATCTCGAAAGACCTATGGCTACACCTTC. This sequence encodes CASSLISESRKTYGYTF.

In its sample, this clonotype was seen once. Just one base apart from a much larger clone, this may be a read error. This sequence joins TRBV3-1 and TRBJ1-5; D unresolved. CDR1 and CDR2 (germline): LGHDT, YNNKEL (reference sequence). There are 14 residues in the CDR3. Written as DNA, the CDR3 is TGTGCCTGCAGTCACAGACGGGATCATCAGCCCCAGCATTTT. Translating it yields CACSHRRDHQPQHF.

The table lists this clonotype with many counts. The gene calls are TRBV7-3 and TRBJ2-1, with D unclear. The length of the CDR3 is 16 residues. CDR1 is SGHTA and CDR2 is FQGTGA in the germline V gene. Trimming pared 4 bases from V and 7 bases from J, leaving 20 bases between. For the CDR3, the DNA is TGTGCCAGCAGCTCGATTCCCGGAGTCCTAGTAAATGAGCAGTTCTTC. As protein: CASSSIPGVLVNEQFF.

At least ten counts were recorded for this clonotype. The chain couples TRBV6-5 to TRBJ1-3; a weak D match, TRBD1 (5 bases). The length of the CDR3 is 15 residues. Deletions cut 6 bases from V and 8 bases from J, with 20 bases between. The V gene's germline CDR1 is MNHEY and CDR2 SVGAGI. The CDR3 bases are TGTGCCAGCAGCCCCAATCCCAACCCGGGGGACACCATATATTTT. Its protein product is CASSPNPNPGDTIYF.

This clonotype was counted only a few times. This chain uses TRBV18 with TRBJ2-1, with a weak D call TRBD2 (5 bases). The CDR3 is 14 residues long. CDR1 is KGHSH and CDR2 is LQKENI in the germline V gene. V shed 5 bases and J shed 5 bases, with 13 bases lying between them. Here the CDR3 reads CASSGERSDNEQFF. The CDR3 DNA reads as TGTGCCAGCTCAGGCGAGCGGTCAGACAATGAGCAGTTCTTC.

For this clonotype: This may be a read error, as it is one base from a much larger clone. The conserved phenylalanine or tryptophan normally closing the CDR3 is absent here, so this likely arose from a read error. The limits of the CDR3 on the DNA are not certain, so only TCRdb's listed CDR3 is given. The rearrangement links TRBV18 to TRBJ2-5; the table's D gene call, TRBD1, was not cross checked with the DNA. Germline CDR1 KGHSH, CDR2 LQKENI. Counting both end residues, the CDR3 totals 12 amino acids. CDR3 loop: CASSPADRHPYL.

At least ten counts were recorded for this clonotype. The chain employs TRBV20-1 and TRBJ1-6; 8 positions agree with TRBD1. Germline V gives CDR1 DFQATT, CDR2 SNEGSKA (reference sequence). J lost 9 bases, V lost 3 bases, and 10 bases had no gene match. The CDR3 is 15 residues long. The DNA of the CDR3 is TGCAGTGCTAGGGAGCAGGGGGCTTGGGGTTCACCCCTCCACTTT. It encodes CSAREQGAWGSPLHF.

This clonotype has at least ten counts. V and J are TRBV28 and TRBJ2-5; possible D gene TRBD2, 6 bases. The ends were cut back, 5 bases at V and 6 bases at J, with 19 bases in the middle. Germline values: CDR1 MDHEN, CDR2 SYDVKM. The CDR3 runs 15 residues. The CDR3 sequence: CASSPSGRGIQTQYF. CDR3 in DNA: TGTGCCAGCAGTCCATCGGGACGCGGGATTCAGACCCAGTACTTC.

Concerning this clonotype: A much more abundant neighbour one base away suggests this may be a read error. Here the CDR3 DNA reads TGTGTCAGCAGCTTCGGCGGAGCTTCCTACGAGCAGTACTTC. This gives the protein CVSSFGGASYEQYF. The V call is TRBV11-2, the J call TRBJ2-7, with D hard to call. The germline CDR1 and CDR2 sequences are SGHAT and FQNNGV. This CDR3 has 14 residues.

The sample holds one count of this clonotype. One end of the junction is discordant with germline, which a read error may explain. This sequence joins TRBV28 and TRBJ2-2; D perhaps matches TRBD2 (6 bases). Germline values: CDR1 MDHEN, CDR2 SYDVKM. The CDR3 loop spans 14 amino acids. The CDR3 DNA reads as TGTACCAGCAGTTTAGGAGGGAGTACCGGGGAGCTGCTTTTT. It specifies CTSSLGGSTGELLF.

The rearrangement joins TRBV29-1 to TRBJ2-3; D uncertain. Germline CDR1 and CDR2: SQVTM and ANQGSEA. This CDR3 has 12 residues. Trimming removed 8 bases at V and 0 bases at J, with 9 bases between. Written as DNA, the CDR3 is TGCAGCATAAGCTCTAGCACAGATACGCAGTATTTT. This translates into CSISSSTDTQYF.

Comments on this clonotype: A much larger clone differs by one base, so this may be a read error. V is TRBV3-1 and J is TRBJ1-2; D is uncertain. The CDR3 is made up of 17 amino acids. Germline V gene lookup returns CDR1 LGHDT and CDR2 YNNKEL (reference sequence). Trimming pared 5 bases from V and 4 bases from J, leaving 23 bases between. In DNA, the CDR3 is TGTGCCAGCAGCAGTACGACCACCCCTCGAAAGACCTATGGCTACACCTTC. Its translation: CASSSTTTPRKTYGYTF.

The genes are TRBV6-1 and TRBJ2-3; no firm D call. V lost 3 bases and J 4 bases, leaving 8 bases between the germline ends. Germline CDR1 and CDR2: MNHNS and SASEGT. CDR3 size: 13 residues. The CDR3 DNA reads TGTGCCAGCAGTGACGACTGGGCAGATACGCAGTATTTT. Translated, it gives CASSDDWADTQYF.

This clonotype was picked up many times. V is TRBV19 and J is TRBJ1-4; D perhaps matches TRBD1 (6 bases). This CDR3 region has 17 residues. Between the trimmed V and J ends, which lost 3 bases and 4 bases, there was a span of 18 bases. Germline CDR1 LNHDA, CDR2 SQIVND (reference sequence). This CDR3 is CASSILSGGQFNEKLFF. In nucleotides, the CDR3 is TGTGCCAGTAGTATTTTGTCGGGCGGACAGTTTAATGAAAAACTGTTTTTT.

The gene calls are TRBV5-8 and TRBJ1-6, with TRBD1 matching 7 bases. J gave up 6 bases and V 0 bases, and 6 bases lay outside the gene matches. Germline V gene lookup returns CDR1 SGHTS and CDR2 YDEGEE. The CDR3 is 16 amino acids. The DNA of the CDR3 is TGTGCCAGCAGCTTGGGGCTTACAGGGGCTAATTCACCCCTCCACTTT. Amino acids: CASSLGLTGANSPLHF.

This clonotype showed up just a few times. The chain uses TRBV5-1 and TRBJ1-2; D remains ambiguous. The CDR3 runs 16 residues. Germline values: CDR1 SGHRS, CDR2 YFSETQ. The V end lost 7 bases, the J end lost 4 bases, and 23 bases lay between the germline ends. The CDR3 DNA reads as TGCGCCAGCTATGGCTCATCGGTTCGAAAGACCTATGGCTACACCTTC. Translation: CASYGSSVRKTYGYTF.

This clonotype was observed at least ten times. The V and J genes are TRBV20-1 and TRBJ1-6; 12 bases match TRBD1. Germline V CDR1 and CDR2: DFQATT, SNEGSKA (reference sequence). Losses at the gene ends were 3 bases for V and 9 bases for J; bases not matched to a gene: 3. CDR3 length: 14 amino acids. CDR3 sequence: CSASGGQGASPLHF. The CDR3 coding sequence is TGCAGTGCTAGCGGGGGACAGGGGGCTTCACCCCTCCACTTT.